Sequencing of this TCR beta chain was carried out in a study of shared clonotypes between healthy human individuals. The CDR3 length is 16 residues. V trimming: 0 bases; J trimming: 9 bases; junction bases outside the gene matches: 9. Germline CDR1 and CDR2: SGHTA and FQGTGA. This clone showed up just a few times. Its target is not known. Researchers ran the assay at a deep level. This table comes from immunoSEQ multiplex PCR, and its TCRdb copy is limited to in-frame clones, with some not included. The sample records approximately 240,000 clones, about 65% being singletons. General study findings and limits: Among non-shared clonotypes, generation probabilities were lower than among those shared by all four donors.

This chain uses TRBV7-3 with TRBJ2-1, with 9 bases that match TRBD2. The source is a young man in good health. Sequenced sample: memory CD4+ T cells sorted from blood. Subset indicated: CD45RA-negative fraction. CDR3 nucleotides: TGTGCCAGCAGCTTAACGTTCGCTAGCGGGACTGCTGAGCAGTTCTTC. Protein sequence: CASSLTFASGTAEQFF. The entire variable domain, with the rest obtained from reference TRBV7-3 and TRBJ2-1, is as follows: GAGVSQTPSNKVTEKGKYVELRCDPISGHTALYWYRQSLGQGPEFLIYFQGTGAADDSGLPNDRFFAVRPEGSVSTLKIQRTERGDSAVYLCASSLTFASGTAEQFFGPGTRLTVL.